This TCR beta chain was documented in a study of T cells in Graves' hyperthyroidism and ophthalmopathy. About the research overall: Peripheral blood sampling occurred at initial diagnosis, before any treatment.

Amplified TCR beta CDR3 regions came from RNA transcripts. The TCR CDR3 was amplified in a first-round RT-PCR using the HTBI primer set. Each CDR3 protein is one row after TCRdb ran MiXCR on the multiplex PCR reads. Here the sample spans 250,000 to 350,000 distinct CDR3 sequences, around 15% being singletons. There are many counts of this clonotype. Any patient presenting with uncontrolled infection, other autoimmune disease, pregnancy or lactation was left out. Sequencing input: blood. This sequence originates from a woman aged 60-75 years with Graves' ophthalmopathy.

The CDR3 coding sequence is TGTGCCAGCAGCCAGGCTCCCGGGACTGGTCAGCCCCAGCATTTT. Residues: CASSQAPGTGQPQHF. This chain connects TRBV3-1 to TRBJ1-5, with a possible D match to TRBD1 (5 bases). The V and J ends lost 3 bases and 6 bases respectively, with 15 bases between them. Germline CDR1 and CDR2: LGHDT and YNNKEL (reference sequence). The CDR3 loop spans 15 amino acids.